Below, 15 T cell receptor beta chains from the same sample are listed, as sequenced in a study of cytomegalovirus exposure and HLA in healthy donors. Researchers ran the PCR with 60 Vbeta and 13 Jbeta primers. Data came from immunoSEQ multiplex PCR; TCRdb stores just in-frame clones and leaves some out. The table records over 50,000 clones, more than 75% of them present only once. The sample taken for sequencing was PBMCs. The receptors shown here come from a man between 18 and 29 years old in good health and CMV-seronegative.

This clone has just one count. J is TRBJ2-3 and V is TRBV7-2; TRBD2 aligns across 8 bases. The CDR3 runs to 14 residues. The germline V gene has CDR1 SGHTA and CDR2 FQGNSA. The trim removed 6 bases at V and 4 bases at J, leaving 6 bases unmatched. The CDR3 DNA reads as TGTGCCAGCAGTATGGCGGGGGGCGCAGATACGCAGTATTTT. It specifies CASSMAGGADTQYF.

This chain uses TRBV2 with TRBJ2-3; 11 bases are shared with TRBD2. The CDR3 length is 14 residues. Germline V lookup: CDR1 SNHLY, CDR2 FYNNEI. V gave up 8 bases and J gave up 6 bases; unmatched junction bases: 7. The CDR3 region is CASSGTSGSDTQYF. CDR3 DNA sequence: TGTGCCAGCTCCGGGACTAGCGGATCCGATACGCAGTATTTT. The full variable domain, rest sourced from reference TRBV2 and TRBJ2-3, is EPEVTQTPSHQVTQMGQEVILRCVPISNHLYFYWYRQILGQKVEFLVSFYNNEISEKSEIFDDQFSVERPDGSNFTLKIRSTKLEDSAMYFCASSGTSGSDTQYFGPGTRLTVL.

The V gene is TRBV2, the J gene TRBJ2-5; the match to TRBD2 covers 9 bases. This CDR3 is 14 amino acids long. Per the germline V gene, CDR1 is SNHLY and CDR2 is FYNNEI. V dropped 9 bases and J dropped 3; count of bases not matched to a gene: 8. CDR3 region: CARWESSGEETQYF. CDR3 nucleotide sequence: TGTGCCAGATGGGAGTCTAGCGGGGAAGAGACCCAGTACTTC. Looking up the rest from reference TRBV2 and TRBJ2-5 gives the full variable domain: EPEVTQTPSHQVTQMGQEVILRCVPISNHLYFYWYRQILGQKVEFLVSFYNNEISEKSEIFDDQFSVERPDGSNFTLKIRSTKLEDSAMYFCARWESSGEETQYFGPGTRLLVL.

V gene TRBV21-1 combines with J gene TRBJ1-2; the listed D gene, TRBD1, was not tested against the DNA. TRBV21-1 is noted as a pseudogene. This CDR3 region has 14 residues. CDR3 protein: CASSKGTNNYGYTF. CDR3 coding DNA: TGTGCCAGCAGCAAAGGGACAAATAACTATGGCTACACCTTC.

V and J are TRBV30 and TRBJ2-3; 13 bases line up with TRBD2. The CDR3 runs to 16 residues. V was pared by 2 bases and J by 7 bases, with 9 bases of the junction left unmatched. CDR1 and CDR2 from the germline V gene are GTSNPN and SVGIG (reference sequence). DNA for the CDR3: TGTGCCTGGAGTTTCCGACTAGCGGGGGGACAAAATACGCAGTATTTT. It encodes CAWSFRLAGGQNTQYF.

The rearrangement uses TRBV5-1 and TRBJ2-5; TRBD2 matches 7 bases. V shed 4 bases, J shed 1 base, and the junction held 7 bases outside the gene matches. This CDR3 has 15 amino acids. Germline loops: CDR1 SGHRS, CDR2 YFSETQ. CDR3 sequence (DNA): TGCGCCAGCAGCCCCAACCCGGGGGGCCAAGAGACCCAGTACTTC. This translates into CASSPNPGGQETQYF.

The chain carries TRBV18 and TRBJ2-1, with D possibly being TRBD2 (7 bases). Germline V gene sequence: CDR1 KGHSH, CDR2 LQKENI. The CDR3 has 16 residues. Trimming cost V 1 base and J 7 bases, with 17 bases left between them. Here the CDR3 reads CASSPRGGHRSNEQFF. The CDR3 coding sequence is TGTGCCAGCTCACCACGGGGGGGGCACCGGAGTAATGAGCAGTTCTTC.

The chain combines TRBV2 with TRBJ2-2; D is perhaps TRBD2 (6 bases). Germline assignment: CDR1 SNHLY and CDR2 FYNNEI. This CDR3 has 15 residues. Between the trimmed V and J ends, which lost 6 bases and 0 bases, there was a span of 11 bases. The CDR3 sequence is CASSSTSTNTGELFF. The CDR3 DNA follows: TGTGCCAGCAGCTCGACTAGTACGAACACCGGGGAGCTGTTTTTT.

The rearrangement links TRBV7-2 to TRBJ1-5; D ambiguous. V lost 5 bases and J 4 bases, leaving 9 bases between the germline ends. Germline V lookup: CDR1 SGHTA, CDR2 FQGNSA. This CDR3 is built from 13 residues. In DNA, the CDR3 is TGTGCCAGCAGCCCGCGGCTGAATCAGCCCCAGCATTTT. It specifies CASSPRLNQPQHF. The full variable domain, completed using reference TRBV7-2 and TRBJ1-5, is GAGVSQSPSNKVTEKGKDVELRCDPISGHTALYWYRQSLGQGLEFLIYFQGNSAPDKSGLPSDRFSAERTGGSVSTLTIQRTQQEDSAVYLCASSPRLNQPQHFGDGTRLSIL.

The chain carries TRBV30 and TRBJ1-1; 8 bases map to TRBD1. Germline V lookup: CDR1 GTSNPN, CDR2 SVGIG (reference sequence). The V and J ends lost 4 bases and 4 bases, in that order; junction bases with no gene match: 5. The CDR3 consists of 13 residues. Written as DNA, the CDR3 is TGTGCCTGGATGGACAGGGTAGCCACTGAAGCTTTCTTT. This encodes CAWMDRVATEAFF.

This clone came up a few times. CDR3 loop: CASSLAGQGYEKLFF. In DNA, the CDR3 is TGTGCCAGCAGTTTGGCGGGACAGGGCTATGAAAAACTGTTTTTT. The J gene is TRBJ1-4, the V gene TRBV6-5, with TRBD1 matching over 9 bases. With 4 bases clipped from V and 6 bases from J, the junction kept 6 bases outside the gene matches. CDR3 length equals 15 residues. The V gene's germline CDR1 is MNHEY and CDR2 SVGAGI.

CDR3: CASSSGTEELFF. The CDR3 DNA reads as TGTGCCAGCAGTTCCGGGACAGAGGAGCTGTTTTTT. The chain has TRBV27 and TRBJ2-2, with 7 bases that match TRBD1. The CDR3 contains 12 residues. V lost 4 bases, J lost 10 bases, and 3 bases stayed unmatched. The germline V gene has CDR1 MNHEY and CDR2 SMNVEV (reference sequence).

The J gene is TRBJ2-5, the V gene TRBV11-2; 7 positions match TRBD2. Germline lookup yields CDR1 SGHAT and CDR2 FQNNGV. This CDR3 comprises 15 residues. Germline trimming cut 1 base from V and 1 base from J; bases unmatched to any gene: 3. CDR3 DNA: TGTGCCAGCAGCTTAGGGTCTAGCGGCCAAGAGACCCAGTACTTC. Its protein product is CASSLGSSGQETQYF.

The chain employs TRBV15 and TRBJ2-7, with D perhaps TRBD2 (5 bases). This CDR3 spans 13 amino acids. From germline, CDR1 is LNHNV and CDR2 YYDKDF (reference sequence). The V and J ends lost 5 bases and 0 bases respectively, with 8 bases between them. DNA for the CDR3: TGTGCCACCAGCTTGGGGAGCTCCTACGAGCAGTACTTC. Amino acid sequence: CATSLGSSYEQYF.

The rearrangement links TRBV19 to TRBJ2-7, with D tentatively TRBD1 (5 bases). Germline CDR1 and CDR2: LNHDA and SQIVND (reference sequence). The CDR3 totals 13 residues. The V and J ends lost 1 base and 4 bases respectively, with 8 bases between them. CDR3 region: CASSIGQQYEQYF. The CDR3 coding sequence is TGTGCCAGTAGTATAGGACAGCAATACGAGCAGTACTTC.